Following are 14 T cell receptor delta chains from one sample sequenced in a study of γδ T cells in repeated Plasmodium falciparum infection. Bulk repertoires came from Vgamma9/Vdelta2+ or Vdelta2-negative gammadelta T cells flow-sorted from PBMC. TCRdb reprocessed the multiplex PCR reads through CATT. This repertoire shows around 89,000 delta-chain clones, 1.4% to 1.5% found once; its top ten account for around 8.1%. Sequenced material: gamma-delta T cells from blood. The source is a pool of human donors (malaria-infected and uninfected, not separated).

There are a few counts of this clone. TCRdb assigns this DNA the protein of a much larger clone, which departs from its translation at residue 18; this likely reflects a read error, and the protein shown comes from translating the DNA. J is TRDJ1 and V is TRDV1, with D perhaps TRDD2 or TRDD3 (6 bases each). TCRdb carries no J gene annotation; the J gene was assigned here by matching the DNA with germline. The CDR3 totals 26 residues. Deletions cut 0 bases from V and 0 bases from J, with 41 bases between. Per the germline V gene, CDR1 is TSWWSYY and CDR2 is QGS. CDR3 bases: TGTGCTCTTGGGGAACTCCATAACCAAAACCTCCTACCTAAGCCTACTGGGAACCCTGACACCGATAAACTCATCTTT. This sequence encodes CALGELHNQNLLPKPTGNPDTDKLIF.

Many counts were recorded for this clone. The translation of this DNA and the TCRdb protein of a much larger clone differ at residue 11, probably owing to a read error; the protein shown here is translated from the DNA. Here the CDR3 reads CACDTVSGGRALSNKLIF. The CDR3, as DNA: TGTGCCTGTGACACCGTTTCTGGGGGAAGAGCGCTATCAAATAAACTCATCTTT. The gene calls are TRDV2 and TRDJ1; TRDD3 agrees at 8 bases. The J gene was missing in TCRdb and was found by matching the end of the DNA to germline. Germline trimming cut 0 bases from V and 6 bases from J; bases unmatched to any gene: 17. In germline, CDR1 is GEAIGNYY, CDR2 EKD. This CDR3 comprises 18 residues.

This clone was detected many times. V usage is TRDV1 and J usage is TRDJ1; 8 bases are a match to TRDD3. CDR3 length equals 17 residues. V lost 3 bases, J lost 0 bases, and 9 bases stayed unmatched. CDR1 and CDR2 from the germline V gene are TSWWSYY and QGS. CDR3 coding DNA: TGTGCTCTTGGGGACTGGGGGACAGACTCGTACACCGATAAACTCATCTTT. Amino acid sequence: CALGDWGTDSYTDKLIF.

This clone was observed a few times. This DNA's translation differs at residue 6 from TCRdb's protein, which comes from a much larger clone; a read error is likely, and the protein shown is translated from the DNA. The chain employs TRDV2 and TRDJ1, with a possible D match to TRDD3 (5 bases). TCRdb is silent on the J gene; assignment here came from matching the DNA to germline. Trimming removed 0 bases at V and 1 base at J, with 8 bases between. CDR1 is GEAIGNYY, CDR2 EKD, per germline. The CDR3 totals 14 residues. CDR3 sequence reads: CACDTDTCTDKLIF. The CDR3 nucleotides read TGTGCCTGTGACACCGATACCTGCACCGATAAACTCATCTTT.

This clone turned up a few times. A far larger clone is just one base off, so this is likely a read error. The sample carries other DNA sequences with the same CDR3. J gene calling gave no result, while the V gene is TRDV2; TRDD3 reflects the table's D call only, with no check against the DNA. The CDR3 runs to 16 residues. Germline lookup yields CDR1 GEAIGNYY and CDR2 EKD. The CDR3 nucleotides are TGCGCCTGTGACACCGGTTTGCTGGGGACCCCCCCGGATCTCATCTTT. This translates into CACDTGLLGTPPDLIF.

Regarding this clone: Given a far larger clone just one base away, this is likely a sequencing read error. The CDR3 is CALGAPFGGRFRLIF. CDR3 DNA: TGTGCTCTCGGGGCTCCCTTCGGGGGTAGGTTTCGACTCATCTTT. The rearrangement uses TRDV1 and TRDJ1; D may be TRDD2 or TRDD3 (5 bases each). TCRdb carries no J gene annotation; the J gene was assigned here by matching the DNA with germline. Germline values: CDR1 TSWWSYY, CDR2 QGS. This CDR3 has 15 amino acids.

This clone has a handful of counts. The mismatch at residue 15 between this DNA's translation and the TCRdb protein of a much larger clone likely reflects a read error; the protein shown is translated from the DNA. The chain carries TRDV3 and TRDJ1; 12 bases are a match to TRDD3. As TCRdb names no J gene, one was assigned here on the basis of a DNA match to germline. Germline CDR1 TVYSNPD, CDR2 GDNSRS (reference sequence). There are 21 residues in the CDR3. V gave up 0 bases and J gave up 1 base; unmatched junction bases: 21. CDR3 loop: CAFSKFLPIVLGDTTTDKLIF. The CDR3 DNA is TGTGCCTTTAGTAAATTCCTACCTATCGTACTGGGGGATACTACCACCGATAAACTCATCTTT.

The chain is built from TRDV1 and TRDJ1; D tentatively fits TRDD2 or TRDD3 (5 bases each). TCRdb offers no J gene call, so here the DNA was matched to germline to obtain one. Trimming removed 3 bases from V and 7 bases from J, with 24 bases in between. There are 17 residues in the CDR3. Per germline, CDR1 TSWWSYY and CDR2 QGS. CDR3 amino acids: CALGDPSFPAWALKLIF. CDR3 DNA: TGTGCTCTTGGGGATCCTTCATTCCCCGCCTGGGCCCTTAAACTCATCTTT.

This clone showed up just a few times. TCRdb's listed protein matches a much larger clone and diverges from this DNA's translation at residue 11, likely through a read error; the protein shown comes from the DNA. J gene calling gave no result, while the V gene is TRDV1; the D call TRDD3 from the table was never checked on the DNA. This CDR3 spans 24 amino acids. Germline V gene data show CDR1 as TSWWSYY and CDR2 as QGS. CDR3 region: CALGECPLLFPRSTLLGDKYKLIF. For the CDR3, the DNA is TGTGCTCTTGGGGAATGCCCCCTACTTTTCCCTAGGTCCACGTTACTGGGGGATAAATATAAACTCATTTTT.

There are a few counts of this clone. The protein TCRdb gives is from a much larger clone and does not agree with this DNA's translation at residue 10, likely a read error; the protein shown here comes from the DNA. The CDR3 spells CACDVLGDTCSWDTRQMFF. The CDR3, as DNA: TGTGCCTGTGACGTACTGGGGGATACGTGCTCCTGGGACACCCGACAGATGTTTTTC. The V and J genes are TRDV2 and TRDJ3; 13 positions match TRDD3. The J gene was missing in TCRdb and was found by matching the end of the DNA to germline. Germline values: CDR1 GEAIGNYY, CDR2 EKD. With V trimmed by 3 bases and J by 0 bases, 4 bases remained unmatched. The CDR3 is made up of 19 amino acids.

In the case of this clone: TCRdb's protein, taken from a much larger clone, differs from this DNA's translation at residue 4, likely owing to a read error; the protein displayed comes from the DNA. The chain combines TRDV1 with TRDJ2; TRDD3 matches 7 bases. The J gene comes from matching the DNA to germline here; TCRdb lacks it. The CDR3 runs 19 residues. Germline-derived CDR1 and CDR2 are TSWWSYY and QGS. CDR3 in DNA: TGTGCTCTTGAGGAACTTACCTGCATGGGGGACCCTGAGACAGCACAACTCTTCTTT. It codes for CALEELTCMGDPETAQLFF.

This clone was counted only a few times. This sequence is one base from a far larger clone and is likely a read error. Other DNA variants within this sample encode the same CDR3. The rearrangement links TRDV1 to TRDJ1; D is possibly TRDD3 (5 bases). The V gene's germline CDR1 is TSWWSYY and CDR2 QGS. The CDR3 consists of 14 residues. This CDR3 reads CALGIPKYTDKLIF. The CDR3 coding sequence is TGTGCCCTTGGGATTCCCAAGTACACCGATAAACTCATCTTT.

This clone was observed a handful of times. The TCRdb protein, from a much larger clone, departs from this DNA's translation at residue 11, likely by read error; the protein shown derives from the DNA. The genes are TRDV1 and TRDJ1; D remains ambiguous. TCRdb gives no J gene; it was assigned here by matching the DNA to germline. Trimming stripped 5 bases from V and 7 bases from J, with 20 bases between. The CDR3 covers 15 residues. Germline lookup yields CDR1 TSWWSYY and CDR2 QGS. In DNA, the CDR3 is TGTGCTCTTGGGTTAATCTACCTCCACCGCGTTAAACTCATCTTT. Its translation: CALGLIYLHRVKLIF.

This clone was recorded a few times. TCRdb shows a much larger clone's protein in place of this DNA's translation, and the two differ at residue 18, likely through a read error; the protein shown is translated from the DNA. The chain couples TRDV1 to TRDJ1; 12 nucleotides agree with TRDD3. TCRdb lists no J gene, so it was determined here by aligning the DNA to germline. CDR3 size: 21 residues. Germline CDR1 TSWWSYY, CDR2 QGS. Here the CDR3 DNA reads TGTGCTCTTGGGGAAAGGGTTACGTACTGGGGGATACCGGTGTACACCGATGAACTCATCTTT. Translated, it gives CALGERVTYWGIPVYTDELIF.